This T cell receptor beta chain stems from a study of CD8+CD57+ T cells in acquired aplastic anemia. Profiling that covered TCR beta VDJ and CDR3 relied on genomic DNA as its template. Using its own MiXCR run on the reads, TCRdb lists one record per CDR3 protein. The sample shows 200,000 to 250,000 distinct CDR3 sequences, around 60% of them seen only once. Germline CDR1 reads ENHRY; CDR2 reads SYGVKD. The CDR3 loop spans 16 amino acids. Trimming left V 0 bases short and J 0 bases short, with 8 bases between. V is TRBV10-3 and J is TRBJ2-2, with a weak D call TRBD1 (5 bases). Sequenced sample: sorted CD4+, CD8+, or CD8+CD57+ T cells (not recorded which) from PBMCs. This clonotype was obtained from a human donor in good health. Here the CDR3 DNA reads TGTGCCATCAGTGAGTCGGCAGGGTCGAACACCGGGGAGCTGTTTTTT. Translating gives CAISESAGSNTGELFF.